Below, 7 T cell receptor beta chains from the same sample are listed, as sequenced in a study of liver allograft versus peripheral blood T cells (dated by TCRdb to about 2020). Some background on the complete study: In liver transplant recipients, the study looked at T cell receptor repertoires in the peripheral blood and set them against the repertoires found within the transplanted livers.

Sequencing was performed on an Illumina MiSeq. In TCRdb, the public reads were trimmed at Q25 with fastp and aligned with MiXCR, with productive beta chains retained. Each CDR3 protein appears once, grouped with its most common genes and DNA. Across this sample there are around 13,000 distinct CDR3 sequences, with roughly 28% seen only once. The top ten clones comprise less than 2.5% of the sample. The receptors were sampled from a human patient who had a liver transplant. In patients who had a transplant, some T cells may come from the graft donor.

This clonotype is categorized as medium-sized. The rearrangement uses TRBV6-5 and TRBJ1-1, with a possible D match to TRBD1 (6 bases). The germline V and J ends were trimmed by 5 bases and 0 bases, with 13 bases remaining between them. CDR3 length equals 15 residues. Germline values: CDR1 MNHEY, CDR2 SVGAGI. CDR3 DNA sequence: TGTGCCAGCAGTCAGGGGCCCCCAATGAACACTGAAGCTTTCTTT. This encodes CASSQGPPMNTEAFF.

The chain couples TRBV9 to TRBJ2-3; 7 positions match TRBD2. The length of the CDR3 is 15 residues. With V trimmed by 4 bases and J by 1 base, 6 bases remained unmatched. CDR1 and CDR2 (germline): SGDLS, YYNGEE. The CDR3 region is CASSPPRGGTDTQYF. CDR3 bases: TGTGCCAGCAGCCCGCCCCGGGGGGGCACAGATACGCAGTATTTT.

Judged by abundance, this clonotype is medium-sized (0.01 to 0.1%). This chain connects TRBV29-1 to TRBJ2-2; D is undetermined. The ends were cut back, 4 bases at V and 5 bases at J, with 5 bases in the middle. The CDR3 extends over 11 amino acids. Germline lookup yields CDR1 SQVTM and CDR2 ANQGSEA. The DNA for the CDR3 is TGCAGCGTTGGGGGTACCGGGGAGCTGTTTTTT. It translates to CSVGGTGELFF.

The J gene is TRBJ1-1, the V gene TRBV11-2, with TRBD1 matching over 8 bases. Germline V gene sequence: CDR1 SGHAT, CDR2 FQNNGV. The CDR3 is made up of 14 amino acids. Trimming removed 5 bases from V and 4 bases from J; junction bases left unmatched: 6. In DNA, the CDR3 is TGTGCCAGCAGCATGAACAGGGGGAGCACTGAAGCTTTCTTT. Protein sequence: CASSMNRGSTEAFF.

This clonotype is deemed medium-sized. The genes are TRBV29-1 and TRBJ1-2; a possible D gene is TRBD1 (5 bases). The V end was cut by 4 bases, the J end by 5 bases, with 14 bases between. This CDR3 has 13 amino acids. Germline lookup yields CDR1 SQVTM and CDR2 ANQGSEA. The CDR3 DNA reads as TGCAGCGTTGGGGAGGGGATGGGGTATGGCTACACCTTC. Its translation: CSVGEGMGYGYTF. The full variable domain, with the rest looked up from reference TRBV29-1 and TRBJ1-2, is SAVISQKPSRDICQRGTSLTIQCQVDSQVTMMFWYRQQPGQSLTLIATANQGSEATYESGFVIDKFPISRPNLTFSTLTVSNMSPEDSSIYLCSVGEGMGYGYTFGSGTRLTVV.

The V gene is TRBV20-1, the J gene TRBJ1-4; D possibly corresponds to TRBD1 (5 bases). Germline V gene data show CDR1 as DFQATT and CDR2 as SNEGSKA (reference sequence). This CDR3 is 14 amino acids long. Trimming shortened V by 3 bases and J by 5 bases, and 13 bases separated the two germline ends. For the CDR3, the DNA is TGCAGTGCTAGCTTCAGGGTTCTGAATGAAAAACTGTTTTTT. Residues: CSASFRVLNEKLFF.

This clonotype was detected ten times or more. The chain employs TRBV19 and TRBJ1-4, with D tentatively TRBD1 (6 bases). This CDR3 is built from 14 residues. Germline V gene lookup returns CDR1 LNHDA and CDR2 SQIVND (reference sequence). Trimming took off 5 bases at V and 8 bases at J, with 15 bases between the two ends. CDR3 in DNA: TGTGCCAGTAGTCGTACAGGGCTCTACGAAAAACTGTTTTTT. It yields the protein CASSRTGLYEKLFF.